A selection of T cell receptor beta chains follows, all from one sample in a study of beta chain features in type 1 diabetes. The repertoire was sequenced with immunoSEQ multiplex PCR; TCRdb's copy has only in-frame clones and lacks some. The profile shows 400,000 to 450,000 clones, approximately 15% of them singletons. The specimen sequenced was naive CD4+ T cells from blood. The origin of the receptors is a man aged 30 to 39 in good health. The CDR3 runs from the conserved cysteine through the conserved F or W. The order of the fields is J gene, D gene, V gene, clone size, CDR3 DNA, CDR3 protein. D genes are given only for firm matches. Expanded clones are given a class, and other clones once, few, many or no size at all.

J: TRBJ1-4
D: .
V: TRBV7-9
size: few
DNA: TGTGCCAGCAGCCACGGACGCCTCTGGACGACTAATGAAAAACTGTTTTTT
CDR3: CASSHGRLWTTNEKLFF

J: TRBJ2-3
D: .
V: TRBV18
size: few
DNA: TGTGCCAGCTCAGGCGTGAGCACAGATACGCAGTATTTT
CDR3: CASSGVSTDTQYF

J: TRBJ2-2
D: .
V: TRBV7-2
size: .
DNA: TGTGCCAGCAGCTTAGGAGGGGCCCTCACCGGGGAGCTGTTTTTT
CDR3: CASSLGGALTGELFF

J: TRBJ1-2
D: .
V: TRBV29-1
size: .
DNA: TGCAGCGCCACCGGGGAGGGAGTGTATGGCTACACCTTC
CDR3: CSATGEGVYGYTF

J: TRBJ2-2
D: .
V: TRBV9
size: few
DNA: TGTGCCAGCAGCGGAGTTACCGGGGAGCTGTTTTTT
CDR3: CASSGVTGELFF

J: TRBJ2-2
D: .
V: TRBV10-3
size: .
DNA: TGTGCCATCAGTGATGGGCGGAAAAACACCGGGGAGCTGTTTTTT
CDR3: CAISDGRKNTGELFF

J: TRBJ2-1
D: .
V: TRBV7-2
size: .
DNA: TGTGCCAGCAGCAATCAACGAGAGCAGTTCTTC
CDR3: CASSNQREQFF

J: TRBJ2-5
D: .
V: TRBV25-1
size: many
DNA: TGTGCCAGCAGTGACTTCGGATACCAAGAGACCCAGTACTTC
CDR3: CASSDFGYQETQYF

J: TRBJ2-1
D: TRBD2
V: TRBV5-4
size: few
DNA: TGTGCCAGCAGAACGGAACTAGCGGGAGTGAGCAATGAGCAGTTCTTC
CDR3: CASRTELAGVSNEQFF

J: TRBJ1-2
D: .
V: TRBV30
size: .
DNA: TGTGCCTGGAGTGTAACAGCCTCCGGGGGCTACACCTTC
CDR3: CAWSVTASGGYTF

J: TRBJ2-2
D: .
V: TRBV11-2
size: .
DNA: TGTGCCAGCAGCTTGCAGAACACCGGGGAGCTGTTTTTT
CDR3: CASSLQNTGELFF

J: TRBJ1-1
D: TRBD1
V: TRBV29-1
size: few
DNA: TGCAGCGGAGGGAGGACAGGGAGCGACACTGAAGCTTTCTTT
CDR3: CSGGRTGSDTEAFF

J: TRBJ2-4
D: .
V: TRBV7-6
size: few
DNA: TGTGCCAGCAGCTTAGCGTCTGGCATAACCAAAAACATTCAGTACTTC
CDR3: CASSLASGITKNIQYF

J: TRBJ2-1
D: TRBD1
V: TRBV5-6
size: few
DNA: TGTGCCAGCAGCTACCGGGACAGGGGATATTATGAGCAGTTCTTC
CDR3: CASSYRDRGYYEQFF

J: TRBJ2-5
D: .
V: TRBV30
size: few
DNA: TGTGCCTGGAGCCCGAAAGAGACCCAGTACTTC
CDR3: CAWSPKETQYF

J: TRBJ2-3
D: TRBD1
V: TRBV27
size: .
DNA: TGTGCCAGCAGTACCAGGGGGCCTAGCACAGATACGCAGTATTTT
CDR3: CASSTRGPSTDTQYF

J: TRBJ2-5
D: .
V: TRBV7-6
size: few
DNA: TGTGCCAGCAGCTCGTCCCGGGAAACTGAGACCCAGTACTTC
CDR3: CASSSSRETETQYF

J: TRBJ2-3
D: TRBD2
V: TRBV5-4
size: .
DNA: TGTGCCAGCAGCTTGGTGGCTAGCGGGCCAGGCACAGATACGCAGTATTTT
CDR3: CASSLVASGPGTDTQYF

J: TRBJ2-5
D: .
V: TRBV10-3
size: .
DNA: TGTGCCATCAGTGATAAGGGGGGGCAAGAGACCCAGTACTTC
CDR3: CAISDKGGQETQYF

J: TRBJ1-1
D: .
V: TRBV7-9
size: few
DNA: TGTGCCAGCAACAGCTTATGGGTGGATGAAGCTTTCTTT
CDR3: CASNSLWVDEAFF

J: TRBJ2-1
D: .
V: TRBV15
size: .
DNA: TGTGCCACCAGCAAACGACTAGATTTCTTCGATGAGCAGTTCTTC
CDR3: CATSKRLDFFDEQFF

J: TRBJ2-4
D: .
V: TRBV7-8
size: .
DNA: TGTGCCAGCAGCCCGACCCTAGCGTCCCTTCAGTACTTC
CDR3: CASSPTLASLQYF

J: TRBJ2-2
D: TRBD1
V: TRBV9
size: few
DNA: TGTGCCAGCAGCGATGGGACAGGGGCCGAATCGTGGACCGGGGAGCTGTTTTTT
CDR3: CASSDGTGAESWTGELFF

J: TRBJ2-1
D: .
V: TRBV6-5
size: few
DNA: TGTGCCAGCAGTTACTCCCCCGGTAGCGGATGGGATCAGTTCTTC
CDR3: CASSYSPGSGWDQFF

J: TRBJ2-4
D: .
V: TRBV7-3
size: few
DNA: TGTGCCAGCAGCACCGAATTGGTGGTCAAAAACATTCAGTACTTC
CDR3: CASSTELVVKNIQYF

J: TRBJ1-3
D: TRBD1
V: TRBV2
size: few
DNA: TGTGCCAGCAGTGGGCAGGGGGCTGGAAACACCATATATTTT
CDR3: CASSGQGAGNTIYF

J: TRBJ2-5
D: .
V: TRBV11-1
size: .
DNA: TGTGCCAGCAGCTTAACCCCGGTTGCCCAAGAGACCCAGTACTTC
CDR3: CASSLTPVAQETQYF

J: TRBJ1-1
D: .
V: TRBV27
size: .
DNA: TGTGCCAGCAGTTCTCATCGCACACAGGGCATGAACACTGAAGCTTTCTTT
CDR3: CASSSHRTQGMNTEAFF

J: TRBJ2-1
D: TRBD2
V: TRBV9
size: .
DNA: TGTGCCAGCAGCCCCAGACTAGCGTGGTCCTACAATGAGCAGTTCTTC
CDR3: CASSPRLAWSYNEQFF

J: TRBJ1-4
D: TRBD1
V: TRBV7-9
size: few
DNA: TGTGCCAGCAGCTTGGATCCCCGTGATGGGACAGGAGTTAATGAAAAACTGTTTTTT
CDR3: CASSLDPRDGTGVNEKLFF

J: TRBJ2-7
D: .
V: TRBV7-2
size: .
DNA: TGTGCCAGCAGCTTTACCGGGACGGCTGCCTACGAGCAGTACTTC
CDR3: CASSFTGTAAYEQYF

J: TRBJ2-2
D: TRBD2
V: TRBV4-3
size: .
DNA: TGCGCCAGCAGCCTCGGGACTAGCGGACAGAACACCGGGGAGCTGTTTTTT
CDR3: CASSLGTSGQNTGELFF

J: TRBJ1-1
D: TRBD1
V: TRBV11-3
size: few
DNA: TGTGCCAGCAGCCCGGACAGGGCATCTGAAGCTTTCTTT
CDR3: CASSPDRASEAFF

J: TRBJ2-3
D: .
V: TRBV5-6
size: few
DNA: TGTGCCAGCATGGATGGTCGAAGCGGGAGCACAGATACGCAGTATTTT
CDR3: CASMDGRSGSTDTQYF

J: TRBJ2-3
D: .
V: TRBV6-1
size: .
DNA: TGTGCCAGCAGTCACCTTGTTGACGGGGATACGCAGTATTTT
CDR3: CASSHLVDGDTQYF

J: TRBJ2-1
D: .
V: TRBV9
size: few
DNA: TGTGCCAGCAGCGCATTAGGTGAGCAGTTCTTC
CDR3: CASSALGEQFF

J: TRBJ2-5
D: .
V: TRBV9
size: few
DNA: TGTGCCAGCAGCGTAGCAGGCGGGCTCCAAGAGACCCAGTACTTC
CDR3: CASSVAGGLQETQYF

J: TRBJ2-5
D: .
V: TRBV5-6
size: few
DNA: TGTGCCAGCAGCAACCTCGAGACCCAGTACTTC
CDR3: CASSNLETQYF

J: TRBJ2-1
D: TRBD1
V: TRBV9
size: .
DNA: TGTGCCAGCAGCGTAGGCACAGGGGTTTACAATGAGCAGTTCTTC
CDR3: CASSVGTGVYNEQFF

J: TRBJ2-6
D: .
V: TRBV2
size: few
DNA: TGTGCCAGCCAAACCATCTCTGGGGCCAACGTCCTGACTTTC
CDR3: CASQTISGANVLTF

J: TRBJ2-7
D: .
V: TRBV4-1
size: few
DNA: TGCGCCAGCAGCCAAGACACCAGGTTTCCCTACGAGCAGTACTTC
CDR3: CASSQDTRFPYEQYF

J: TRBJ2-5
D: .
V: TRBV29-1
size: .
DNA: TGCAGCGTTGAAGAGGGTCGAGGTGCAGGGACCCAGTACTTC
CDR3: CSVEEGRGAGTQYF

J: TRBJ2-7
D: TRBD1
V: TRBV4-3
size: .
DNA: TGCGCCAGCAGCCAAGATATGGGGCCCGGGACAGGGGACTACGAGCAGTACTTC
CDR3: CASSQDMGPGTGDYEQYF

J: TRBJ1-2
D: .
V: TRBV30
size: .
DNA: TGTGCCTGGAGGACAAGGGGCCCGAGACAGCACGGCTACACCTTC
CDR3: CAWRTRGPRQHGYTF

J: TRBJ1-1
D: .
V: TRBV30
size: few
DNA: TGTGCCTGGAGCTTACGCACTGAAGCTTTCTTT
CDR3: CAWSLRTEAFF

J: TRBJ1-2
D: .
V: TRBV7-9
size: .
DNA: TGTGCCAGCAGCTTAAAGGGTCGCTACACCTTC
CDR3: CASSLKGRYTF

J: TRBJ1-1
D: .
V: TRBV5-1
size: .
DNA: TGCGCCAGCAGCTTGAGTCAGGGACAACACTCTGAAGCTTTCTTT
CDR3: CASSLSQGQHSEAFF

J: TRBJ1-2
D: .
V: TRBV25-1
size: once
DNA: TGTGCCAGCCGGACCTCTAACTATGGCTACACCTTC
CDR3: CASRTSNYGYTF

J: TRBJ2-3
D: TRBD1
V: TRBV5-6
size: few
DNA: TGTGCCAGCAGCTTTAGGGGGCTTGGCACAGATACGCAGTATTTT
CDR3: CASSFRGLGTDTQYF

J: TRBJ2-3
D: .
V: TRBV9
size: few
DNA: TGTGCCAGCAGCGTAGCAGTCGGCCACACAGATACGCAGTATTTT
CDR3: CASSVAVGHTDTQYF

J: TRBJ2-7
D: .
V: TRBV29-1
size: few
DNA: TGCAGCGTCAGGACAGTCAAGTCGGACTACGAGCAGTACTTC
CDR3: CSVRTVKSDYEQYF

J: TRBJ2-3
D: TRBD1
V: TRBV14
size: .
DNA: TGTGCCAGCAGCCAAGCGGACAGGGCCCCCGCGGCTACGCAGTATTTT
CDR3: CASSQADRAPAATQYF

J: TRBJ2-3
D: TRBD1
V: TRBV14
size: few
DNA: TGTGCCAGCAGCCAACGAGACAGGGGGCGCGGCACAGATACGCAGTATTTT
CDR3: CASSQRDRGRGTDTQYF

J: TRBJ1-5
D: .
V: TRBV30
size: .
DNA: TGTGCCTGGAGTGGGGGGAGCCAGGGTCAGCCCCAGCATTTT
CDR3: CAWSGGSQGQPQHF

J: TRBJ1-1
D: .
V: TRBV5-1
size: .
DNA: TGCGCCAGCAGCCTGGACAGGAACACTGAAGCTTTCTTT
CDR3: CASSLDRNTEAFF

J: TRBJ1-2
D: .
V: TRBV25-1
size: few
DNA: TGTGCCAGCAGTGAATGGGGCAGGGATGGCTACACCTTC
CDR3: CASSEWGRDGYTF

J: TRBJ2-2
D: .
V: TRBV18
size: few
DNA: TGTGCCAGCTATTCGCTGAGGGGACGCAACACCGGGGAGCTGTTTTTT
CDR3: CASYSLRGRNTGELFF

J: TRBJ2-5
D: .
V: TRBV6-6
size: .
DNA: TGTGCCAGCAGTTATCGGCTGGGCCAGTACTTC
CDR3: CASSYRLGQYF

J: TRBJ2-1
D: .
V: TRBV7-2
size: .
DNA: TGTGCCAGCAGCGCCCTTACCTACAATGAGCAGTTCTTC
CDR3: CASSALTYNEQFF